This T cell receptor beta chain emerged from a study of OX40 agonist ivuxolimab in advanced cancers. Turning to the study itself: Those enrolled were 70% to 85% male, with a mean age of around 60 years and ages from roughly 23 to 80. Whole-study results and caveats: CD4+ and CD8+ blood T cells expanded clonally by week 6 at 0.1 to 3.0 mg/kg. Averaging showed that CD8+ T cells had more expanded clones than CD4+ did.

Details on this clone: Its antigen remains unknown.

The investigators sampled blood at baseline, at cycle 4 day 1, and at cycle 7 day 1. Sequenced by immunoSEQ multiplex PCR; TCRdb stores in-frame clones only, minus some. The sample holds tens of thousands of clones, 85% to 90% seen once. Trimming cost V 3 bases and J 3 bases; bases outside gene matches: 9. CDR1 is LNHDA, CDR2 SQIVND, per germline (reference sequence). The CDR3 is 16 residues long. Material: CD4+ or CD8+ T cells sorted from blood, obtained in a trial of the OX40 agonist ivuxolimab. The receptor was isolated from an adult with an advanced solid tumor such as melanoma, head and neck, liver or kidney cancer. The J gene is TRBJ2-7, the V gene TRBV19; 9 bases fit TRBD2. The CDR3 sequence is CASSMWAGGPVYEQYF. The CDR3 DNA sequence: TGTGCCAGTAGTATGTGGGCGGGAGGGCCTGTCTACGAGCAGTACTTC.